The text below deals with one T cell receptor (beta chain). The antigen remains unidentified. CDR3 size: 14 residues. Trimming cost V 3 bases and J 6 bases; bases outside gene matches: 6. Germline CDR1 is MDHEN and CDR2 is SYDVKM. Generated by immunoSEQ multiplex PCR, the TCRdb table keeps only in-frame clones and is missing some. In the table there are approximately 91,000 clones, 80% to 90% of which are singletons. The source of the sample is a study of OX40 agonist ivuxolimab in advanced cancers. Study summary: Patient treatment consisted of intravenous ivuxolimab administration every 2 weeks at 0.01 to 10 mg/kg. Hepatocellular carcinoma, melanoma, renal cell or head and neck cancer was diagnosed in the dose-escalation patients. Whole-study results and caveats: On average, a greater number of expanded clones characterised CD8+ T cells relative to CD4+.

The chain joins TRBV28 to TRBJ1-1, with 8 bases identical to TRBD1. The TCR comes from an adult with an advanced solid tumor such as melanoma, head and neck, liver or kidney cancer. Sequencing used CD4+ or CD8+ T cells sorted from blood, obtained in a trial of the OX40 agonist ivuxolimab. The CDR3 DNA is TGTGCCAGCAGTTTTAGCGGACAGGGTGCTGAAGCTTTCTTT. It is translated as CASSFSGQGAEAFF.